This TCR beta chain came from a study of T-cell reconstitution after alpha-beta-depleted transplantation in children. Construction of the TCRbeta library involved unique molecular identifiers. TCRdb passed the PCR reads through MiXCR, listing each CDR3 protein once. The data contain tens of thousands of distinct CDR3 sequences, about 9% of them singletons. This clonotype was detected many times. This CDR3 has 18 amino acids. V dropped 6 bases and J dropped 0 bases, with 23 bases sitting between them. CDR1 and CDR2 (germline): MNHNS, SASEGT. Sequenced here: PBMCs, mostly from graft donor cells, sampled 60 days after TCRalphabeta/CD19-depleted stem cell transplant. The sequence was collected from a male patient under 10 years old who had a stem cell transplant for chronic granulomatous disease, so the T cells may come from the graft donor. The gene calls are TRBV6-1 and TRBJ1-1; maybe TRBD1 (5 bases). This CDR3 is CASSLLSITGTVNTEAFF. The CDR3 DNA reads as TGTGCCAGCAGCTTGCTATCAATCACCGGGACGGTGAACACTGAAGCTTTCTTT.